This is a list of T cell receptor beta chains from one sample in a study of blood T cells in healthy people across ages. TCRdb passed the 5' RACE reads through MiXCR, listing each CDR3 protein once. The sample has around 970,000 distinct CDR3 sequences, roughly half seen once. Specimen: blood. These receptors were collected from a woman aged 60-70 years in good health. Both conserved end residues are part of each CDR3. The D gene is left open where the match is weak. Where a row states a size, it is once, few, many or the class of an expanded clone; other rows omit it.

DNA	CDR3	D	length	size	V	J
TGTGCCAGCTCCCGCGAAGCGGGAGGTTCTGAGCAGTTCTTC	CASSREAGGSEQFF	TRBD2	14	-	TRBV18	TRBJ2-1
TGCAGTGGCAGGCCGAGGGAAAAACTGTTTTTT	CSGRPREKLFF	-	11	once	TRBV20-1	TRBJ1-4
TGTGCCAGCAGCTCCTGGGACACAGATACGCAGTATTTT	CASSSWDTDTQYF	-	13	few	TRBV9	TRBJ2-3
TGTGCCAGCAGCTACGACAGGGGGAACAACAATGAGCAGTTCTTC	CASSYDRGNNNEQFF	TRBD1	15	-	TRBV6-5	TRBJ2-1
TGCAGCGGACGAGCGGGAACCTGGTCAGATACGCAGTATTTT	CSGRAGTWSDTQYF	TRBD2	14	many	TRBV29-1	TRBJ2-3
TGTGCCAGCAGTTCCCGGACTAGCGGGAGAGGAGAGTACTTC	CASSSRTSGRGEYF	TRBD2	14	-	TRBV27	TRBJ2-4
TGCAGTGCATCGAAGGTGGGCCTACCTGGGGGTACGCAGTATTTT	CSASKVGLPGGTQYF	-	15	-	TRBV20-1	TRBJ2-3
TGCAGCGCCGGCGACAGGGGAAATGAAAAACTGTTTTTT	CSAGDRGNEKLFF	TRBD1	13	-	TRBV29-1	TRBJ1-4
TGTGCCAGCAGTCAATATGGACAGGGGGGGGAGACCCAGTACTTC	CASSQYGQGGETQYF	TRBD1	15	-	TRBV27	TRBJ2-5
TGCGCCAGCAGCTTGGCGTCTAGCAGATACAATGAGCAGTTCTTC	CASSLASSRYNEQFF	-	15	-	TRBV5-1	TRBJ2-1